The 30 T cell receptor beta chains in this list originate from one sample, sequenced in a study of glioma-infiltrating T cells. The iRepertoire nested amplicon-rescue multiplex PCR amplified TCR alpha and beta CDR3s from RNA. TCRdb processed the multiplex PCR reads anew with MiXCR; each CDR3 protein has one entry. The data show fewer than 500,000 distinct CDR3 sequences, with roughly 41% seen just once and 9.5% to 15% held by the top ten. Sequencing was done on a sample of glioma tissue, nonneoplastic brain tissue, or PBMCs (not recorded which). The receptors originated from a human donor with low-grade glioma or glioblastoma, undergoing nonglioma brain surgery, or in good health (not recorded which).

The rearrangement joins TRBV6-2 or TRBV6-3 to TRBJ2-7; TRBD2 might be the D (6 bases). The germline V and J ends were trimmed by 3 bases and 3 bases, with 12 bases remaining between them. The CDR3 consists of 14 residues. Per the germline V gene, CDR1 is MNHEY and CDR2 is SVGEGT. This CDR3 reads CASSYTSGLYEQYF. The CDR3, as DNA: TGTGCCAGCAGTTATACCAGCGGGCTCTACGAGCAGTACTTC.

Remarks on this clonotype: One end of the junction fails to match germline, which may point to a read error. This chain connects TRBV5-4 to TRBJ2-1; 9 bases fit TRBD1. Looked up from germline, CDR1 is SGHNT and CDR2 is YYREEE (reference sequence). The length of the CDR3 is 16 residues. Here the CDR3 reads CASSSPGQGQYNEQLF. CDR3 sequence (DNA): TGTGCCAGCAGCTCGCCGGGACAGGGTCAATACAATGAGCAGCTCTTC.

This chain connects TRBV7-6 to TRBJ2-1; D gene uncertain. CDR1 is SGHVS, CDR2 FNYEAQ, per germline. The CDR3 length is 13 residues. V dropped 4 bases and J dropped 9 bases, with 13 bases sitting between them. The chain's CDR3 is CASSSYARREQFF. The CDR3 DNA follows: TGTGCCAGCAGCTCATACGCAAGGCGTGAGCAGTTCTTC.

Turning to this clonotype: Compared with germline, one end of the junction differs, possibly owing to a read error. The rearrangement uses TRBV27 and TRBJ1-5; D unclear. Per the germline V gene, CDR1 is MNHEY and CDR2 is SMNVEV (reference sequence). The CDR3 consists of 15 residues. The CDR3 reads CASSLGSMLNQPQRF. The CDR3 DNA reads as TGTGCCAGCAGTTTGGGATCCATGCTGAATCAGCCCCAGCGTTTT.

This chain links TRBV19 with TRBJ2-1; the D is unclear. CDR3 size: 12 residues. In germline, CDR1 is LNHDA, CDR2 SQIVND (reference sequence). V was cut by 4 bases and J by 5 bases, with 6 bases left in between. The CDR3 is CASSKDDNEQFF. In DNA, the CDR3 is TGTGCCAGTAGTAAGGACGACAATGAGCAGTTCTTC.

In its sample, this clonotype was seen a few times. The chain is built from TRBV20-1 and TRBJ2-5; 12 bases are shared with TRBD1. The CDR3 runs to 15 residues. Germline values: CDR1 DFQATT, CDR2 SNEGSKA (reference sequence). J was trimmed by 5 bases and V by 5 bases; bases with no gene match: 9. In DNA form, the CDR3 reads TGCAGTGCTGATACCCGGGACAGGGGGCTTGAGACCCAGTACTTC. This gives the protein CSADTRDRGLETQYF.

This sequence joins TRBV6-1 and TRBJ2-1, with 13 bases that match TRBD2. V shed 5 bases and J 7 bases; nucleotides not matched to a gene: 5. CDR3 length: 15 residues. Germline-derived CDR1 and CDR2 are MNHNS and SASEGT. CDR3 bases: TGTGCCAGCAGTTTGACTAGCGGGAGGTGGAATGAGCAGTTCTTC. This sequence encodes CASSLTSGRWNEQFF.

The chain uses TRBV19 and TRBJ1-2; 7 bases align to TRBD1. CDR3 length equals 14 residues. CDR1 and CDR2 (germline): LNHDA, SQIVND (reference sequence). The junction had 9 bases not matched to a gene; V was cut back by 5 bases and J by 6 bases. The CDR3 sequence is CASSPTGYRDGYTF. In DNA form, the CDR3 reads TGTGCCAGTAGTCCGACAGGGTATCGGGATGGCTACACCTTC.

This clonotype was found once. Given a much more abundant clone one base away, this may be a read error. The rearrangement links TRBV20-1 to TRBJ1-1; tentatively, D is TRBD1 (6 bases). The germline V gene encodes CDR1 DFQATT and CDR2 SNEGSKA (reference sequence). Trimming shortened V by 1 base and J by 3 bases, and 15 bases separated the two germline ends. The CDR3 spans 15 residues. The CDR3 protein is CSARAFQGMDTEAFF. Here the CDR3 DNA reads TGCAGTGCTAGAGCCTTCCAGGGGATGGACACTGAAGCTTTCTTT.

This clonotype has at least ten counts. The chain combines TRBV28 with TRBJ1-5; D possibly corresponds to TRBD1 (5 bases). The V and J ends lost 8 bases and 0 bases respectively, with 11 bases between them. This CDR3 comprises 14 residues. Germline V CDR1 and CDR2: MDHEN, SYDVKM. The CDR3 spells CASAGPYSNQPQHF. DNA for the CDR3: TGTGCCAGCGCGGGACCTTATAGCAATCAGCCCCAGCATTTT. Using reference TRBV28 and TRBJ1-5 for the parts outside the CDR3, the full variable domain is DVKVTQSSRYLVKRTGEKVFLECVQDMDHENMFWYRQDPGLGLRLIYFSYDVKMKEKGDIPEGYSVSREKKERFSLILESASTNQTSMYLCASAGPYSNQPQHFGDGTRLSIL.

This clonotype was seen repeatedly, ten times or more. V usage is TRBV28 and J usage is TRBJ2-5; unclear D gene. From germline, CDR1 is MDHEN and CDR2 SYDVKM. This CDR3 contains 16 residues. Trimming stripped 3 bases from V and 5 bases from J, with 19 bases between. CDR3 loop: CASSFFGRRAGETQYF. In nucleotides, the CDR3 is TGTGCCAGCAGTTTTTTCGGTCGGCGCGCCGGGGAGACCCAGTACTTC.

This clonotype was detected ten times or more. The chain carries TRBV12-3 or TRBV12-4 and TRBJ2-1, with TRBD1 matching 7 bases. V lost 3 bases to trimming and J lost 7 bases; unmatched junction nucleotides: 3. The CDR3 has 13 amino acids. The CDR3 region has the DNA TGTGCCAGCAGTTTCACAGGGGCGAATGAGCAGTTCTTC. This gives the protein CASSFTGANEQFF.

The chain combines TRBV7-9 with TRBJ1-2, with 7 bases fitting TRBD1. The V segment lost 3 bases and the J segment 3 bases; nucleotides outside the gene matches: 7. The CDR3 runs 15 residues. CDR1 is SEHNR and CDR2 is FQNEAQ in the germline V gene (reference sequence). CDR3: CASSLRSTGHYGYTF. The CDR3 DNA follows: TGTGCCAGCAGCTTGAGATCGACAGGGCACTATGGCTACACCTTC. Looking up the rest from reference TRBV7-9 and TRBJ1-2 gives the full variable domain: DTGVSQNPRHKITKRGQNVTFRCDPISEHNRLYWYRQTLGQGPEFLTYFQNEAQLEKSRLLSDRFSAERPKGSFSTLEIQRTEQGDSAMYLCASSLRSTGHYGYTFGSGTRLTVV.

This clonotype was counted a single time. The rearrangement links TRBV12-3 or TRBV12-4 to TRBJ2-3; D is undetermined. The V and J ends lost 5 bases and 5 bases respectively, with 11 bases between them. The CDR3 totals 13 residues. The CDR3 coding sequence is TGTGCCAGCAGTATAAATAGTGGAGATACGCAGTATTTT. Its protein product is CASSINSGDTQYF.

This chain links TRBV7-2 with TRBJ1-3, with D unclear. The CDR3 extends over 15 amino acids. V was pared by 1 base and J by 1 base, with 8 bases between. Per the germline V gene, CDR1 is SGHTA and CDR2 is FQGNSA. In DNA form, the CDR3 reads TGTGCCAGCAGCTTAGTCCGGGGTTCTGGAAACACCATATATTTT. Protein: CASSLVRGSGNTIYF.

This clonotype was seen at least ten times. The chain uses TRBV6-1 and TRBJ2-5, with D perhaps matching TRBD1 (5 bases). This CDR3 region has 14 residues. Trimming pared 4 bases from V and 3 bases from J, leaving 12 bases between. Looked up from germline, CDR1 is MNHNS and CDR2 is SASEGT. The CDR3 nucleotides are TGTGCCAGCAGTGTTCAGGGTTCGGAAGAGACCCAGTACTTC. Translation: CASSVQGSEETQYF.

The chain carries TRBV3-1 and TRBJ2-7; D uncertain. The length of the CDR3 is 12 residues. V was clipped by 3 bases and J by 5 bases, with 8 bases between them. The germline V gene encodes CDR1 LGHDT and CDR2 YNNKEL (reference sequence). CDR3 sequence reads: CASSHLADEQYF. The CDR3 coding sequence is TGTGCCAGCAGCCATCTTGCGGACGAGCAGTACTTC.

The CDR3 nucleotides are TGTGCCAGCAGTACCGGGACCTCCGGCGAGCAGTACTTC. This gives the protein CASSTGTSGEQYF. The rearrangement joins TRBV27 to TRBJ2-7; the D call may be TRBD1 or TRBD2 (5 bases each). The length of the CDR3 is 13 residues. Germline assignment: CDR1 MNHEY and CDR2 SMNVEV (reference sequence). V was pared by 5 bases and J by 6 bases, with 14 bases between.

The gene calls are TRBV12-3 or TRBV12-4 and TRBJ1-2; D remains unclear. The CDR3 is 13 residues long. Deletions cut 1 base from V and 6 bases from J, with 9 bases between. Here the CDR3 DNA reads TGTGCCAGCAGTTTAGTGGCTCCTCATGGCTACACCTTC. This translates into CASSLVAPHGYTF.

At least ten counts were recorded for this clonotype. Germline is not matched at one junction end, which may reflect a read error. The chain links TRBV27 to TRBJ1-6; 7 bases align to TRBD1. CDR3 length equals 13 residues. CDR1 and CDR2 (germline): MNHEY, SMNVEV (reference sequence). The CDR3 sequence is CGTGVSYNSPLHF. CDR3 in DNA: TGCGGCACAGGGGTCTCCTATAATTCACCCCTCCACTTT.

This clonotype showed up many times. The V and J genes are TRBV2 and TRBJ2-7; possibly TRBD1 for D (6 bases). The germline V and J ends were trimmed by 7 bases and 3 bases, with 10 bases remaining between them. Per germline, CDR1 SNHLY and CDR2 FYNNEI. The CDR3 is 12 residues long. CDR3 DNA: TGTGCCAGCACCTGGGACAACTACGAGCAGTACTTC. Amino acid sequence: CASTWDNYEQYF. The variable domain in full, completed from reference TRBV2 and TRBJ2-7, reads EPEVTQTPSHQVTQMGQEVILRCVPISNHLYFYWYRQILGQKVEFLVSFYNNEISEKSEIFDDQFSVERPDGSNFTLKIRSTKLEDSAMYFCASTWDNYEQYFGPGTRLTVT.

The CDR3 spells CASSLAGSWAGELFF. As DNA, the CDR3 is TGTGCCAGCAGCTTGGCGGGTAGCTGGGCCGGGGAGCTGTTTTTT. V gene TRBV5-4 combines with J gene TRBJ2-2; D remains ambiguous. Trimming shortened V by 0 bases and J by 6 bases, and 12 bases separated the two germline ends. Germline assignment: CDR1 SGHNT and CDR2 YYREEE (reference sequence). The CDR3 loop spans 15 amino acids.

In the case of this clonotype: This may be a read error, as it is one base from a much larger clone. V and J are TRBV20-1 and TRBJ1-5, with 7 bases that match TRBD1. After removal of 6 bases from V and 0 bases from J, the junction contained 5 bases not matched to a gene. CDR1 is DFQATT, CDR2 SNEGSKA, per germline (reference sequence). This CDR3 spans 14 amino acids. Written as DNA, the CDR3 is TGCAGTGCCCAGCAGGGGGGTAGCAATCAGCCCCAGCATTTT. Translation gives CSAQQGGSNQPQHF.

This clonotype was observed a handful of times. The chain joins TRBV7-3 to TRBJ2-3, with TRBD2 identical over 10 bases. V lost 5 bases to trimming and J lost 4 bases; unmatched junction nucleotides: 9. The CDR3 length is 16 residues. Germline CDR1 reads SGHTA; CDR2 reads FQGTGA. The CDR3 region has the DNA TGTGCCAGCAGCCCACAGCGGGAGGGGATACCAGATACGCAGTATTTT. This codes for CASSPQREGIPDTQYF. Looking up the rest from reference TRBV7-3 and TRBJ2-3 gives the full variable domain: GAGVSQTPSNKVTEKGKYVELRCDPISGHTALYWYRQSLGQGPEFLIYFQGTGAADDSGLPNDRFFAVRPEGSVSTLKIQRTERGDSAVYLCASSPQREGIPDTQYFGPGTRLTVL.

This clonotype was picked up many times. CDR3 sequence reads: CASSYGLAVDTQYF. As DNA, the CDR3 is TGTGCCAGCAGTTACGGACTAGCAGTGGATACGCAGTATTTT. This chain links TRBV6-2 or TRBV6-3 with TRBJ2-3; TRBD2 matches 8 bases. CDR1 is MNHEY, CDR2 SVGEGT, per germline. The CDR3 sequence is 14 residues long. The V segment lost 2 bases and the J segment 6 bases; nucleotides outside the gene matches: 4.

The rearrangement joins TRBV19 to TRBJ1-1, with D tentatively TRBD1 (5 bases). This CDR3 has 13 residues. The V gene lost 3 bases and the J gene lost 5 bases, with 10 bases spanning the gap. Germline CDR1 is LNHDA and CDR2 is SQIVND (reference sequence). The DNA for the CDR3 is TGTGCCAGTAGTATCCGACCAGGGACTGAAGCTTTCTTT. Amino acid sequence: CASSIRPGTEAFF.

Remarks on this clonotype: It may be a read error: a sequence one base away is much more abundant. The V gene is TRBV6-1, the J gene TRBJ2-7; 7 bases agree with TRBD2. This CDR3 is 13 amino acids long. Germline V CDR1 and CDR2: MNHNS, SASEGT. CDR3 DNA sequence: TGTGCCAGCATGCCCAGCGGGGACTACCAGCAGTACTTC. This translates into CASMPSGDYQQYF.

This clonotype has only a few counts. V is TRBV20-1 and J is TRBJ2-7; 8 positions agree with TRBD2. J gave up 4 bases and V 0 bases, and 8 bases lay outside the gene matches. There are 15 residues in the CDR3. The germline gives CDR1 DFQATT, CDR2 SNEGSKA (reference sequence). The CDR3 nucleotides are TGCAGTGCTAGAGATCCGGTAGCGGGATCGTACGAGCAGTACTTC. It is translated as CSARDPVAGSYEQYF.

This clonotype was counted many times. The rearrangement joins TRBV27 to TRBJ1-2; TRBD1 might be the D (5 bases). CDR1 MNHEY and CDR2 SMNVEV come from the germline V gene (reference sequence). V was shortened by 5 bases and J by 8 bases, with 18 bases between the two germline ends. This CDR3 is built from 14 residues. The CDR3 coding sequence is TGTGCCAGCAGTCCGACTATTGGGGGAGGCGGCTACACCTTC. Encoded protein: CASSPTIGGGGYTF.

In this sample, this clonotype turned up many times. V is TRBV4-1 and J is TRBJ1-1; D gene uncertain. Trimming took off 0 bases at V and 4 bases at J, with 12 bases between the two ends. Germline CDR1 is MGHRA and CDR2 is YSYEKL. The CDR3 length is 15 residues. The CDR3 DNA reads as TGCGCCAGCAGCCAAGAAACTATAGGACCCACTGAAGCTTTCTTT. Protein sequence: CASSQETIGPTEAFF.